This TCR beta chain was identified during a study of PD-1 blockade in classical Hodgkin lymphoma. This CDR3 spans 14 amino acids. Germline CDR1 KGHSH, CDR2 LQKENI. The germline V and J ends were trimmed by 4 bases and 1 base, with 10 bases remaining between them. Time point defined: cycle 4 day 1 (C4D1), after five to seven weeks of nivolumab. Each patient experienced a relapse that followed autologous stem cell transplantation, and brentuximab vedotin exposure varied. This clone appeared a few times. The target antigen is unknown. Some clones are missing from TCRdb's copy, which holds only in-frame ones; the method was immunoSEQ multiplex PCR. The sample lists under 25,000 clones; less than 75% were seen once. Whole-study findings and limits: Healthy donors reportedly exceeded newly diagnosed patients in baseline TCR diversity. CD4+ TCR diversity, unlike CD8+, climbed significantly by C4D1. Exclusion was the outcome for patients who began nivolumab under 1 year after ASCT.

The origin of this receptor is a human donor with classical Hodgkin lymphoma. This sample comprised peripheral blood mononuclear cells (PBMCs), obtained before the fourth cycle of nivolumab. This chain uses TRBV18 with TRBJ2-5; TRBD1 is a possible D gene (6 bases). Here the CDR3 DNA reads TGTGCCAGCTCACTATTCAGGGGCCAAGAGACCCAGTACTTC. Encoded protein: CASSLFRGQETQYF.